The clone carrying this TCR beta chain was seen at least ten times. Its specificity is not known. This entry is derived from a study of T-cell memory formation after mild COVID-19. Overall study: Among the donors, TCR clusters were largely specific to each donor. Overall study findings and caveats: Contracting clones from day 15 to 85 showed balanced CD4/CD8; later expanders favored CD4+. Some SARS-CoV-2-responding clones were already detected in memory before infection. CD4+ contracting clones were mainly CM and EM; CD8+ ones, EMRA.

The germline V gene has CDR1 LGHDT and CDR2 YNNKEL (reference sequence). CDR3 length: 17 amino acids. Trimming at V came to 0 bases and at J to 9 bases, leaving 10 bases not matched to a gene. One entry per CDR3 protein results from TCRdb running MiXCR on the 5' RACE reads. The sample includes about 400,000 distinct CDR3 sequences, about 24% of them seen just once. Sequencing used PBMCs or a T cell subset sorted from them (not recorded which). The sequence derives from an adult woman who had mild COVID-19 (a few samples of this study predate the infection). Cell type and time point are not known. J is TRBJ2-1 and V is TRBV3-1; 11 nucleotides line up with TRBD2. The DNA for the CDR3 is TGTGCCAGCAGCCAAGATTTGGCTAGCGGGAGGAGGGGTGAGCAGTTCTTC. This translates into CASSQDLASGRRGEQFF.